A single sample gave rise to the 5 T cell receptor beta chains below, sequenced in a study of shared clonotypes between healthy human individuals. The method was immunoSEQ multiplex PCR; TCRdb's version includes in-frame clones alone and lacks a portion of them. The top ten clones hold roughly 0.13% of a sample with around 2.1 million clones, approximately 94% of them seen once. The sample consisted of naive CD4+ T cells sorted from blood. Subset of the sample: CD45RA+ positively selected. The receptor source for this set is a man between 18 and 35 years old in good health.

This clone came up once. The V gene is TRBV18, the J gene TRBJ2-3; D might be TRBD2 (5 bases). The V gene's germline CDR1 is KGHSH and CDR2 LQKENI. The CDR3 is 15 amino acids. V lost 2 bases to trimming and J lost 4 bases, with 13 bases between them. DNA for the CDR3: TGTGCCAGCTCACCATTGAGGGCTCCCGCAGATACGCAGTATTTT. Its translation is CASSPLRAPADTQYF.

The chain couples TRBV2 to TRBJ2-2; 7 nucleotides line up with TRBD2. V lost 8 bases and J lost 3; bases outside the gene matches: 12. The CDR3 loop spans 16 amino acids. Germline CDR1 SNHLY, CDR2 FYNNEI. The CDR3 spells CASLRNGLVDTGELFF. CDR3 bases: TGTGCCAGCCTGCGAAATGGACTAGTCGACACCGGGGAGCTGTTTTTT.

This rearrangement joins TRBV2 to TRBJ2-1; no clear D gene. CDR1 is SNHLY, CDR2 FYNNEI, per germline. Trimming took off 7 bases at V and 7 bases at J, with 8 bases between the two ends. CDR3 length equals 11 residues. The CDR3 protein is CASKRENEQFF. For the CDR3, the DNA is TGTGCCAGCAAGCGAGAAAATGAGCAGTTCTTC. Drawing the rest from reference TRBV2 and TRBJ2-1, the complete variable domain is EPEVTQTPSHQVTQMGQEVILRCVPISNHLYFYWYRQILGQKVEFLVSFYNNEISEKSEIFDDQFSVERPDGSNFTLKIRSTKLEDSAMYFCASKRENEQFFGPGTRLTVL.

This clone was recorded only once. The gene calls are TRBV2 and TRBJ1-1; D perhaps matches TRBD1 (5 bases). V lost 6 bases to trimming and J lost 1 base, with 12 bases between them. The germline V gene has CDR1 SNHLY and CDR2 FYNNEI. The CDR3 extends over 14 amino acids. CDR3 region: CASRGDWQNTEAFF. In nucleotides, the CDR3 is TGTGCCAGCAGAGGGGACTGGCAGAACACTGAAGCTTTCTTT.

The chain is built from TRBV7-6 and TRBJ1-6; no clear D. CDR3 length: 16 residues. Germline V gene data show CDR1 as SGHVS and CDR2 as FNYEAQ. With 4 bases removed from V and 6 bases from J, the gap between germline ends came to 16 bases. This CDR3 reads CASSSTGRGGNSPLHF. CDR3 DNA sequence: TGTGCCAGCAGCTCCACCGGTCGGGGAGGTAATTCACCCCTCCACTTT.